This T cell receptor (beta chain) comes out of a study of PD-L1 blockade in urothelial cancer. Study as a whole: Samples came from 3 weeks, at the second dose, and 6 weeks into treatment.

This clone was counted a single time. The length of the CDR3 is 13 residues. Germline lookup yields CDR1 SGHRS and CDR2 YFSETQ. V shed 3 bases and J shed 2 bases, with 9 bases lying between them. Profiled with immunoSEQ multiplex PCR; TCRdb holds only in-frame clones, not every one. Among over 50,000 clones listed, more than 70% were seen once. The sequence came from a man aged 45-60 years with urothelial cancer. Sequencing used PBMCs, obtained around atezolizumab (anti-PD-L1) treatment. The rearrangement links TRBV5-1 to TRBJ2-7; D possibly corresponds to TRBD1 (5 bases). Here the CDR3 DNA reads TGCGCCAGCAGCTCTACAGGTACCTACGAGCAGTACTTC. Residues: CASSSTGTYEQYF. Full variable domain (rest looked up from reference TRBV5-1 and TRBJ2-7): KAGVTQTPRYLIKTRGQQVTLSCSPISGHRSVSWYQQTPGQGLQFLFEYFSETQRNKGNFPGRFSGRQFSNSRSEMNVSTLELGDSALYLCASSSTGTYEQYFGPGTRLTVT.